The 31 T cell receptor beta chains in this list originate from one sample, sequenced in a study of a mutant IDH1 vaccine in newly diagnosed glioma. This sample's time point: baseline, week 1 (first vaccination visit). Treatment meaning: pre-vaccination baseline after standard-of-care therapy. Method: immunoSEQ multiplex PCR; TCRdb's copy keeps in-frame clones and lacks some. The sample holds over 80,000 clones, around nine tenths seen once. The sample consisted of PBMCs, taken from a glioma patient treated with radiotherapy, temozolomide or both. All receptors derive from a woman between 50 and 59 years old with glioma.

The V and J genes are TRBV7-8 and TRBJ2-3; 9 bases fit TRBD2. V dropped 7 bases and J dropped 0; count of bases not matched to a gene: 8. CDR1 and CDR2 from the germline V gene are SGHVS and FQNEAQ. This CDR3 comprises 16 residues. In DNA, the CDR3 is TGTGCCAGCACCGGGGCGGGAGGGTTGAGCACAGATACGCAGTATTTT. Translation: CASTGAGGLSTDTQYF.

The chain combines TRBV28 with TRBJ2-7; possibly TRBD1 or TRBD2 for D (5 bases each). Per germline, CDR1 MDHEN and CDR2 SYDVKM. V lost 3 bases and J lost 0, with 12 bases in between. The CDR3 spans 15 residues. The CDR3 loop is CASSFPGTSSYEQYF. CDR3 DNA sequence: TGTGCCAGCAGTTTCCCAGGGACGAGCTCCTACGAGCAGTACTTC.

This clone has more than one count but fewer than ten. One junction end disagrees with the germline gene, perhaps due to a read error. The V and J genes are TRBV7-7 and TRBJ2-2, with D perhaps given as TRBD1 or TRBD2 (5 bases each). This CDR3 region has 14 residues. Per germline, CDR1 SSHAT and CDR2 FNYEAQ (reference sequence). The CDR3 protein is CASSSHLGAGELFF. Here the CDR3 DNA reads TGTGCTAGCAGCTCGCACCTGGGGGCCGGGGAGCTGTTTTTT.

The chain employs TRBV10-3 and TRBJ2-5; TRBD2 aligns across 7 bases. Germline V lookup: CDR1 ENHRY, CDR2 SYGVKD. The CDR3 loop spans 15 amino acids. J gave up 5 bases and V 6 bases, and 12 bases lay outside the gene matches. The CDR3 sequence: CAIRPGTTGVETQYF. CDR3 nucleotide sequence: TGTGCCATCAGACCCGGGACTACGGGTGTGGAGACCCAGTACTTC.

This clone occurred once. The chain employs TRBV6-6 and TRBJ2-1; either TRBD1 or TRBD2 may supply D (5 bases each). The CDR3 contains 15 residues. From germline, CDR1 is MNHNY and CDR2 SVGAGI (reference sequence). V was pared by 3 bases and J by 2 bases, with 11 bases between. The chain's CDR3 is CASSYSGRTYNEQFF. In DNA, the CDR3 is TGTGCCAGCAGTTATTCGGGACGGACCTACAATGAGCAGTTCTTC.

This rearrangement joins TRBV6-5 to TRBJ2-7; the match to TRBD1 covers 8 bases. The CDR3 runs 15 residues. The junction had 13 bases not matched to a gene; V was cut back by 6 bases and J by 6 bases. The germline V gene encodes CDR1 MNHEY and CDR2 SVGAGI. The CDR3: CASRRTGPLVGEQYF. DNA for the CDR3: TGTGCCAGCAGACGGACAGGGCCCCTCGTGGGCGAGCAGTACTTC.

The rearrangement uses TRBV9 and TRBJ1-3; D is unclear. The germline V gene has CDR1 SGDLS and CDR2 YYNGEE. The CDR3 is made up of 14 amino acids. The V end lost 6 bases, the J end lost 2 bases, and 12 bases lay between the germline ends. DNA of the CDR3: TGTGCCAGCATGGTGACCCCTCCTGGAAACACCATATATTTT. Translated: CASMVTPPGNTIYF.

The rearrangement links TRBV7-9 to TRBJ2-5, with D possibly matching TRBD2 (5 bases). The CDR3 has 14 amino acids. CDR1 SEHNR and CDR2 FQNEAQ come from the germline V gene (reference sequence). Trimming stripped 0 bases from V and 4 bases from J, with 9 bases between. The chain's CDR3 is CASSLARAGETQYF. CDR3 DNA sequence: TGTGCCAGCAGCTTAGCGCGCGCGGGAGAGACCCAGTACTTC.

The chain has TRBV6-6 and TRBJ1-4; perhaps TRBD1 as D (5 bases). There are 16 residues in the CDR3. Looked up from germline, CDR1 is MNHNY and CDR2 is SVGAGI (reference sequence). With 0 bases removed from V and 4 bases from J, the gap between germline ends came to 12 bases. DNA of the CDR3: TGTGCCAGCAGTTACTCACCAGGGCGAAATAATGAAAAACTGTTTTTT. Protein: CASSYSPGRNNEKLFF.

This clone was observed a single time. The rearrangement uses TRBV6-1 and TRBJ1-5; TRBD1 aligns across 9 bases. V was clipped by 4 bases and J by 6 bases; unmatched bases: 7. The germline CDR1 and CDR2 sequences are MNHNS and SASEGT. This CDR3 spans 15 amino acids. In nucleotides, the CDR3 is TGTGCCAGCAGTGGCCCCGGGACAGGGAGTCAGCCCCAGCATTTT. Translation gives CASSGPGTGSQPQHF.

This rearrangement joins TRBV2 to TRBJ2-7, with no clear D. This CDR3 has 13 amino acids. Germline CDR1 reads SNHLY; CDR2 reads FYNNEI. As DNA, the CDR3 is TGTGAAGTAGGACGTACTCCTCCCTACGAGCAGTACTTC. Amino acid sequence: CEVGRTPPYEQYF.

The chain recombines TRBV7-9 with TRBJ2-7, with D possibly TRBD1 on 5 matching bases. Trimming took 5 bases from V and 3 from J, leaving 8 bases between them. Germline CDR1 SEHNR, CDR2 FQNEAQ (reference sequence). This CDR3 is built from 12 residues. The CDR3 region has the DNA TGTGCCAGCAGCCCACAGGACTACGAGCAGTACTTC. Protein product: CASSPQDYEQYF.

This clone was seen once. V and J are TRBV27 and TRBJ2-1; D is ambiguous. This CDR3 has 14 amino acids. Trimming shortened V by 7 bases and J by 7 bases, and 17 bases separated the two germline ends. Germline CDR1 reads MNHEY; CDR2 reads SMNVEV (reference sequence). The CDR3 loop is CASTGDRYGNEQFF. CDR3 sequence (DNA): TGTGCCAGCACAGGAGATCGCTATGGGAATGAGCAGTTCTTC.

The genes are TRBV5-1 and TRBJ2-1; D is unresolved. This CDR3 region has 13 residues. V was cut by 2 bases and J by 5 bases, with 8 bases left in between. In germline, CDR1 is SGHRS, CDR2 YFSETQ. Written as DNA, the CDR3 is TGCGCCAGCAGCTTTTTCCCCGACAATGAGCAGTTCTTC. Translated: CASSFFPDNEQFF.

The V and J genes are TRBV27 and TRBJ1-5, with TRBD1 matching 8 bases. V was clipped by 2 bases and J by 5 bases; unmatched bases: 14. CDR1 MNHEY and CDR2 SMNVEV come from the germline V gene (reference sequence). CDR3 length: 18 amino acids. CDR3 protein: CASSLNPPRTGLHQPQHF. Written as DNA, the CDR3 is TGTGCCAGCAGTTTAAACCCCCCACGGACAGGGCTACATCAGCCCCAGCATTTT.

V and J are TRBV7-9 and TRBJ1-2; D is perhaps TRBD1 (6 bases). The CDR3 is 15 residues long. CDR1 and CDR2 from the germline V gene are SEHNR and FQNEAQ (reference sequence). Trimming removed 2 bases from V and 3 bases from J, with 13 bases in between. Written as DNA, the CDR3 is TGTGCCAGCAGCTTATCTGACAGGAAATACTATGGCTACACCTTC. Protein sequence: CASSLSDRKYYGYTF.

The genes are TRBV5-1 and TRBJ2-6, with D uncertain. The CDR3 is made up of 15 amino acids. Germline-derived CDR1 and CDR2 are SGHRS and YFSETQ. The ends were cut back, 8 bases at V and 0 bases at J, with 12 bases in the middle. The CDR3 DNA follows: TGCGCCAGTACCCGTGGGGACTCTGGGGCCAACGTCCTGACTTTC. It codes for CASTRGDSGANVLTF.

Here the CDR3 DNA reads TGCGCCAGCAGCAGATCGGGACAGGGGAATACCTACGAGCAGTACTTC. This encodes CASSRSGQGNTYEQYF. V and J are TRBV5-1 and TRBJ2-7; 10 bases fit TRBD1. Germline trimming cut 4 bases from V and 2 bases from J; bases unmatched to any gene: 9. Germline V gene sequence: CDR1 SGHRS, CDR2 YFSETQ. This CDR3 has 16 residues. Looking up the rest from reference TRBV5-1 and TRBJ2-7 gives the full variable domain: KAGVTQTPRYLIKTRGQQVTLSCSPISGHRSVSWYQQTPGQGLQFLFEYFSETQRNKGNFPGRFSGRQFSNSRSEMNVSTLELGDSALYLCASSRSGQGNTYEQYFGPGTRLTVT.

This chain connects TRBV10-2 to TRBJ2-7; D not resolved. V shed 4 bases and J shed 0 bases, with 10 bases lying between them. Per the germline V gene, CDR1 is WSHSY and CDR2 is SAAADI. The CDR3 consists of 14 residues. CDR3 nucleotide sequence: TGCGCCAGCAGTGTTCCGGCCAGCTCCTACGAGCAGTACTTC. Its translation: CASSVPASSYEQYF.

The J gene is TRBJ2-1, the V gene TRBV30; 8 bases are a match to TRBD2. The V gene's germline CDR1 is GTSNPN and CDR2 SVGIG (reference sequence). Trimming at V came to 5 bases and at J to 9 bases, leaving 9 bases not matched to a gene. CDR3 length: 13 amino acids. As DNA, the CDR3 is TGTGCCTGGTCGGTCGGGAGGGCCATTGAGCAGTTCTTC. Residues: CAWSVGRAIEQFF.

CDR3 sequence: CATSRDRGSNTEAFF. DNA for the CDR3: TGTGCCACCAGCAGAGACCGGGGATCGAACACTGAAGCTTTCTTT. The V and J genes are TRBV15 and TRBJ1-1, with D uncertain. V was clipped by 0 bases and J by 1 base, with 9 bases between them. Per germline, CDR1 LNHNV and CDR2 YYDKDF (reference sequence). This CDR3 contains 15 residues.

The V call is TRBV11-2, the J call TRBJ2-3; the D is unclear. Germline CDR1 is SGHAT and CDR2 is FQNNGV. The CDR3 runs 16 residues. The V gene lost 6 bases and the J gene lost 0 bases, with 16 bases spanning the gap. CDR3 DNA sequence: TGTGCCAGCAGGCTTAACAGAATTTCTAGCACAGATACGCAGTATTTT. Its translation is CASRLNRISSTDTQYF.

This sequence joins TRBV29-1 and TRBJ2-6; no reliable D call. CDR1 and CDR2 from the germline V gene are SQVTM and ANQGSEA. Trimming took 4 bases from V and 0 from J, leaving 10 bases between them. The CDR3 runs 15 residues. DNA of the CDR3: TGCAGCGTTGCATTAGGTAACTCTGGGGCCAACGTCCTGACTTTC. Translation gives CSVALGNSGANVLTF.

This CDR3 reads CASSVGTVRIGGYTF. The CDR3 DNA reads TGTGCCAGCAGCGTAGGGACAGTGAGGATTGGGGGCTACACCTTC. The chain links TRBV9 to TRBJ1-2; D may be TRBD1 (6 bases). CDR1 is SGDLS and CDR2 is YYNGEE in the germline V gene. The length of the CDR3 is 15 residues. Trimming left V 0 bases short and J 8 bases short, with 17 bases between. The full variable domain, in which reference TRBV9 and TRBJ1-2 provide the parts outside the CDR3, is DSGVTQTPKHLITATGQRVTLRCSPRSGDLSVYWYQQSLDQGLQFLIQYYNGEERAKGNILERFSAQQFPDLHSELNLSSLELGDSALYFCASSVGTVRIGGYTFGSGTRLTVV.

The chain employs TRBV5-1 and TRBJ2-7; D possibly corresponds to TRBD1 (6 bases). Germline values: CDR1 SGHRS, CDR2 YFSETQ. This CDR3 has 13 residues. The V gene lost 6 bases and the J gene lost 0 bases, with 10 bases spanning the gap. CDR3 nucleotide sequence: TGCGCCAGCACCCTAGGGGGCTCCTACGAGCAGTACTTC. This translates into CASTLGGSYEQYF.

The V and J genes are TRBV19 and TRBJ1-5; maybe TRBD1 (5 bases). Germline assignment: CDR1 LNHDA and CDR2 SQIVND (reference sequence). CDR3 size: 14 residues. Trimming left V 8 bases short and J 0 bases short, with 11 bases between. This CDR3 reads CASQTADSNQPQHF. Here the CDR3 DNA reads TGTGCCAGTCAGACAGCGGATAGCAATCAGCCCCAGCATTTT.

The V call is TRBV4-2, the J call TRBJ1-1; no clear D gene. The V gene lost 0 bases and the J gene lost 3 bases, with 5 bases spanning the gap. Germline V lookup: CDR1 LGHNA, CDR2 YNFKEQ. CDR3 length: 13 amino acids. Written as DNA, the CDR3 is TGTGCCAGCAGCCAAGATGGGGACACTGAAGCTTTCTTT. Amino acid sequence: CASSQDGDTEAFF.

The chain has TRBV5-1 and TRBJ2-3; 8 bases match TRBD2. CDR1 is SGHRS, CDR2 YFSETQ, per germline. J gave up 4 bases and V 6 bases, and 10 bases lay outside the gene matches. The CDR3 is 15 residues long. The CDR3 bases are TGCGCCAGCACCAGAGCGGGAGTCGGAGCAGATACGCAGTATTTT. This codes for CASTRAGVGADTQYF.

This chain connects TRBV5-1 to TRBJ2-3, with D perhaps TRBD1 or TRBD2 (5 bases each). The CDR3 length is 14 residues. Trimming shortened V by 0 bases and J by 0 bases, and 5 bases separated the two germline ends. Looked up from germline, CDR1 is SGHRS and CDR2 is YFSETQ. CDR3 sequence reads: CASSLGGSTDTQYF. CDR3 bases: TGCGCCAGCAGCTTGGGGGGGAGCACAGATACGCAGTATTTT. The full variable domain, rest sourced from reference TRBV5-1 and TRBJ2-3, is KAGVTQTPRYLIKTRGQQVTLSCSPISGHRSVSWYQQTPGQGLQFLFEYFSETQRNKGNFPGRFSGRQFSNSRSEMNVSTLELGDSALYLCASSLGGSTDTQYFGPGTRLTVL.

The chain joins TRBV6-1 to TRBJ1-1; 10 nucleotides line up with TRBD1. V shed 6 bases, J shed 1 base, and the junction held 2 bases outside the gene matches. The CDR3 extends over 14 amino acids. Per germline, CDR1 MNHNS and CDR2 SASEGT. In nucleotides, the CDR3 is TGTGCCAGCAGCGGGGACAGGGGGAACACTGAAGCTTTCTTT. Translated, it gives CASSGDRGNTEAFF.

The gene calls are TRBV14 and TRBJ2-5; 9 bases agree with TRBD2. The germline V gene encodes CDR1 SGHDN and CDR2 FVKESK. This CDR3 is 16 amino acids long. V trimming: 3 bases; J trimming: 5 bases; junction bases outside the gene matches: 10. CDR3 DNA sequence: TGTGCCAGCAGCCAGGTGGCAAGCGGGAGGAGGGAGACCCAGTACTTC. It codes for CASSQVASGRRETQYF. The full variable domain, with the rest looked up from reference TRBV14 and TRBJ2-5, is EAGVTQFPSHSVIEKGQTVTLRCDPISGHDNLYWYRRVMGKEIKFLLHFVKESKQDESGMPNNRFLAERTGGTYSTLKVQPAELEDSGVYFCASSQVASGRRETQYFGPGTRLLVL.